The 5 T cell receptor beta chains below come from one sample, sequenced in a study of molecular identifiers for immune sequencing clone quantification. TCRdb analysed the PCR reads with MiXCR anew, one entry per CDR3 protein. This table holds under 800,000 distinct CDR3 sequences, roughly 23% found once. What was sequenced was naive CD8+ T cells from blood, with Jurkat cell RNA spiked in. Subset of the sample: FACS-sorted CD8+CD4-CCR7+CD45RA+ naive T cells. These receptor sequences come from a human donor in good health. Some libraries in this study had Jurkat cell RNA spiked in.

About this clonotype itself: Because the CDR3 is missing its conserved closing phenylalanine or tryptophan, this is likely a read error. The genes are TRBV6-2 or TRBV6-3 and TRBJ2-7; D is unresolved. The CDR3 runs to 13 residues. V was shortened by 8 bases and J by 4 bases, with 15 bases between the two germline ends. Germline V CDR1 and CDR2: MNHEY, SVGEGT. The CDR3 is CASSFGLRYEQYS. DNA of the CDR3: TGTGCCAGCTCCTTCGGTTTGCGGTACGAGCAGTACTCC.

This clonotype was counted between two and nine times. The chain links TRBV2 to TRBJ1-5; 8 nucleotides align to TRBD1. The CDR3 is 14 amino acids. Per the germline V gene, CDR1 is SNHLY and CDR2 is FYNNEI. V shed 6 bases and J 6 bases; nucleotides not matched to a gene: 7. CDR3 amino acids: CASRKSGGLQPQHF. The CDR3, as DNA: TGTGCCAGCAGGAAATCAGGGGGCCTTCAGCCCCAGCATTTT.

This clonotype was counted many times. The gene calls are TRBV4-3 and TRBJ1-1, with D possibly TRBD1 on 5 matching bases. Germline V gene sequence: CDR1 LGHNA, CDR2 YSLEER. The V and J ends lost 4 bases and 8 bases respectively, with 14 bases between them. This CDR3 spans 13 amino acids. This chain's CDR3 is CASSLTGGREAFF. CDR3 coding DNA: TGCGCCAGCAGCCTTACGGGGGGTAGGGAAGCTTTCTTT.

Concerning this clonotype itself: Just one base apart from a much larger clone, this may be a read error. This rearrangement joins TRBV2 to TRBJ1-5; 7 bases match TRBD1. This CDR3 has 14 residues. Germline loops: CDR1 SNHLY, CDR2 FYNNEI. The V and J ends lost 4 bases and 3 bases, in that order; junction bases with no gene match: 3. The CDR3 is CASSVTGTNQPQHF. The CDR3 bases are TGTGCCAGCAGTGTGACAGGGACCAATCAGCCCCAGCATTTT.

V usage is TRBV27 and J usage is TRBJ2-2; perhaps TRBD1 as D (6 bases). The CDR3 spans 18 residues. The V end lost 3 bases, the J end lost 1 base, and 18 bases lay between the germline ends. Germline V lookup: CDR1 MNHEY, CDR2 SMNVEV (reference sequence). This CDR3 reads CASSFGDRLQLNTGELFF. CDR3 bases: TGTGCCAGCAGTTTTGGAGACAGGCTTCAACTGAACACCGGGGAGCTGTTTTTT.